The 13 T cell receptor beta chains below come from one sample, sequenced in a study of CD8 T cells in ankylosing spondylitis. TCRdb analysed the 5' RACE reads with MiXCR anew, one entry per CDR3 protein. The sample has 30,000 to 40,000 distinct CDR3 sequences, under 13% seen once; the top ten hold roughly 16%. The sample comprised blood, either unsorted or a sorted T cell fraction (not recorded which). All receptors come from a male donor with ankylosing spondylitis or in good health (not recorded which).

The sample holds many counts of this clonotype. The chain carries TRBV10-3 and TRBJ1-1; no firm D call. The CDR3 contains 13 residues. Germline lookup yields CDR1 ENHRY and CDR2 SYGVKD. Trimming removed 5 bases at V and 3 bases at J, with 10 bases between. In DNA form, the CDR3 reads TGTGCCATCAGTAACTCAAGCCACACTGAAGCTTTCTTT. It is translated as CAISNSSHTEAFF.

This clonotype was seen many times. The rearrangement links TRBV28 to TRBJ2-7; 7 bases are a match to TRBD2. Germline assignment: CDR1 MDHEN and CDR2 SYDVKM. This CDR3 has 16 residues. V trimming: 8 bases; J trimming: 2 bases; junction bases outside the gene matches: 15. The DNA of the CDR3 is TGTGCCAGCCCCCCCGCAACTAGCGATAAGCCCTACGAGCAGTACTTC. This translates into CASPPATSDKPYEQYF.

This clonotype was seen many times. J is TRBJ2-2 and V is TRBV7-6; D not certain. Germline V gives CDR1 SGHVS, CDR2 FNYEAQ. This CDR3 has 14 amino acids. The V gene lost 2 bases and the J gene lost 1 base, with 5 bases spanning the gap. CDR3 residues: CASSLRMNTGELFF. The CDR3 DNA follows: TGTGCCAGCAGCTTAAGGATGAACACCGGGGAGCTGTTTTTT.

This clonotype was observed many times. DNA for the CDR3: TGTGCCAGCAGCGTAGTACAGGGAGGGGGGGAGCTGTTTTTT. Amino acid sequence: CASSVVQGGGELFF. The chain carries TRBV9 and TRBJ2-2; possibly TRBD2 for D (7 bases). Trimming removed 0 bases from V and 8 bases from J, with 11 bases in between. Germline V gene lookup returns CDR1 SGDLS and CDR2 YYNGEE. The CDR3 spans 14 residues.

This clonotype has a count of ten or more. CDR3: CASSPTGVYYGYTF. CDR3 bases: TGTGCCAGCAGTCCGACAGGGGTTTACTATGGCTACACCTTC. V is TRBV12-3 or TRBV12-4 and J is TRBJ1-2; TRBD1 agrees at 8 bases. The V gene end was trimmed by 5 bases and the J gene end by 3 bases; junction bases not matched to a gene: 5. The CDR3 extends over 14 amino acids.

This clonotype was observed many times. The rearrangement links TRBV4-1 to TRBJ2-7; D may correspond to TRBD1 or TRBD2 (5 bases each). V lost 3 bases, J lost 0 bases, and 9 bases lay in between. The CDR3 totals 14 residues. Germline lookup yields CDR1 MGHRA and CDR2 YSYEKL. CDR3: CASSHPGPSYEQYF. CDR3 sequence (DNA): TGCGCCAGCAGCCACCCGGGACCCTCCTACGAGCAGTACTTC.

This clonotype is labeled medium-sized (0.01 to 0.1%). This chain links TRBV10-3 with TRBJ2-7, with 7 bases that match TRBD2. CDR3 length equals 14 residues. Per germline, CDR1 ENHRY and CDR2 SYGVKD. V lost 2 bases, J lost 3 bases, and 4 bases stayed unmatched. Written as DNA, the CDR3 is TGTGCCATCAGTGAGACTAGCGAGCACTACGAGCAGTACTTC. Its translation: CAISETSEHYEQYF.

The rearrangement links TRBV4-3 to TRBJ2-4, with unresolved D. This CDR3 contains 16 residues. V lost 0 bases and J 9 bases, leaving 18 bases between the germline ends. In germline, CDR1 is LGHNA, CDR2 YSLEER. The CDR3 is CASSQDPHPSGTIQYF. The CDR3 DNA sequence: TGCGCCAGCAGCCAAGATCCCCACCCAAGTGGAACCATTCAGTACTTC.

The table lists this clonotype with many counts. J is TRBJ2-1 and V is TRBV7-2, with 10 nucleotides matching TRBD1. This CDR3 spans 16 amino acids. From germline, CDR1 is SGHTA and CDR2 FQGNSA. With 2 bases clipped from V and 10 bases from J, the junction kept 11 bases outside the gene matches. The CDR3 DNA reads TGTGCCAGCAGCTTACCCGGGACAGGGGTAGGTCGGGAGCAGTTCTTC. It yields the protein CASSLPGTGVGREQFF.

This clonotype was counted many times. The rearrangement uses TRBV9 and TRBJ2-3, with D possibly being TRBD2 (6 bases). V was pared by 4 bases and J by 1 base, with 13 bases between. The CDR3 has 15 amino acids. Germline V lookup: CDR1 SGDLS, CDR2 YYNGEE. The CDR3 DNA follows: TGTGCCAGCAGCCGACCGGGAGCGGGCACAGATACGCAGTATTTT. It encodes CASSRPGAGTDTQYF.

The table lists this clonotype with a few counts. The chain carries TRBV28 and TRBJ2-7, with 7 bases aligning to TRBD2. V dropped 9 bases and J dropped 0; count of bases not matched to a gene: 14. Looked up from germline, CDR1 is MDHEN and CDR2 is SYDVKM. The CDR3 length is 16 residues. CDR3 sequence reads: CASRLPGGLSSYEQYF. For the CDR3, the DNA is TGTGCCAGTAGACTTCCGGGAGGACTTAGCTCCTACGAGCAGTACTTC. The entire variable domain, with the rest obtained from reference TRBV28 and TRBJ2-7, is as follows: DVKVTQSSRYLVKRTGEKVFLECVQDMDHENMFWYRQDPGLGLRLIYFSYDVKMKEKGDIPEGYSVSREKKERFSLILESASTNQTSMYLCASRLPGGLSSYEQYFGPGTRLTVT.

At least ten counts were recorded for this clonotype. V is TRBV6-5 and J is TRBJ2-1; D perhaps matches TRBD1 (5 bases). The germline V gene has CDR1 MNHEY and CDR2 SVGAGI. There are 11 residues in the CDR3. V gave up 5 bases and J gave up 7 bases, with 6 bases separating them. CDR3 coding DNA: TGTGCCAGCAGTCCAGGGAATGAGCAGTTCTTC. It yields the protein CASSPGNEQFF.

The sample holds many counts of this clonotype. V gene TRBV12-3 or TRBV12-4 combines with J gene TRBJ2-2, with TRBD2 as a possible D gene (6 bases). Trimming pared 3 bases from V and 4 bases from J, leaving 15 bases between. There are 16 residues in the CDR3. In DNA form, the CDR3 reads TGTGCCAGCAGTTTCTTCGGAGGGCCTTTCACCGGGGAGCTGTTTTTT. Translated: CASSFFGGPFTGELFF.